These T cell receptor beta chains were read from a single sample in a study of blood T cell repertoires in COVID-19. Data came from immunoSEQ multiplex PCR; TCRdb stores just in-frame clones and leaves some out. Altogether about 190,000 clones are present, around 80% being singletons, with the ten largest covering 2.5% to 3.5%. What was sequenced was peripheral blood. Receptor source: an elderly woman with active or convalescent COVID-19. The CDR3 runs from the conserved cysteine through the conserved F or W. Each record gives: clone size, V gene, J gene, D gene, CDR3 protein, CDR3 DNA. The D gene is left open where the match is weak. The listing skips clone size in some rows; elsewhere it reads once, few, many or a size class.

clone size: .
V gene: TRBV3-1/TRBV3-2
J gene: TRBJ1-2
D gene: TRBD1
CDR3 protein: CASSLRRTGNLYGYTF
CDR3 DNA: TGTGCCAGCAGCCTGAGACGGACAGGGAACCTCTATGGCTACACCTTC

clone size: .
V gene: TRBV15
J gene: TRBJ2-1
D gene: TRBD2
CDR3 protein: CATSNYMAGGHNEQFF
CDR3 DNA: TGTGCCACCAGCAATTATATGGCGGGGGGCCACAATGAGCAGTTCTTC

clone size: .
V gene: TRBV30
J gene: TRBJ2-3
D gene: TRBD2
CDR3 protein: CAWSVQGGGDTQYF
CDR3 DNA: TGTGCCTGGAGTGTACAAGGCGGGGGTGATACGCAGTATTTT

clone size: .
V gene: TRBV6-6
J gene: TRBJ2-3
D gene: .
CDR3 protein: CASSSTEGGGTDTQYF
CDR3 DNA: TGTGCCAGCAGTTCCACCGAGGGGGGAGGGACAGATACGCAGTATTTT

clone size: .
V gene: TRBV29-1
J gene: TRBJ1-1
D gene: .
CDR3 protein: CSGRGGKGEDTEAFF
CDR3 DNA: TGCAGCGGGCGGGGCGGGAAGGGAGAGGACACTGAAGCTTTCTTT

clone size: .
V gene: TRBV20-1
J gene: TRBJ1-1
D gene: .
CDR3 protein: CSAKYSLRAFF
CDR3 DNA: TGCAGTGCAAAGTACAGCCTTAGAGCTTTCTTT

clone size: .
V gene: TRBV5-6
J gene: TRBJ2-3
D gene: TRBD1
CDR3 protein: CASSSEPTGGDTQYF
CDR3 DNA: TGTGCCAGCAGCTCAGAACCCACAGGGGGGGATACGCAGTATTTT

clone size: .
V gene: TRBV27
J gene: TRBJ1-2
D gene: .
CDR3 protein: CASSANSYYGYTF
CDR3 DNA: TGTGCCAGCAGTGCAAACAGCTACTATGGCTACACCTTC

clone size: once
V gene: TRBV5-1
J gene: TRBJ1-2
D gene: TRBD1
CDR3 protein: CASSEQGDSGYTF
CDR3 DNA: TGCGCCAGCAGCGAGCAGGGGGACTCTGGCTACACCTTC

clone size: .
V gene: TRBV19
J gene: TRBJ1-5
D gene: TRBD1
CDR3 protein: CASSPGQGIINQPQHF
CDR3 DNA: TGTGCCAGTAGCCCGGGACAGGGGATTATCAATCAGCCCCAGCATTTT

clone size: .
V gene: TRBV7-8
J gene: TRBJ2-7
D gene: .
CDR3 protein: CASSDQGPGIYEQYF
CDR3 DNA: TGTGCCAGCAGCGATCAAGGTCCGGGGATCTACGAGCAGTACTTC

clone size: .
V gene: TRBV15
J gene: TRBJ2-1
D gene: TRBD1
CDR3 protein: CATSRGTGEGYLQFF
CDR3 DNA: TGTGCCACCAGCAGAGGGACAGGGGAAGGTTATTTGCAGTTCTTC

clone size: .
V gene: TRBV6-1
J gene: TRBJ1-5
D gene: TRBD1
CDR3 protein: CASSETGANQPQHF
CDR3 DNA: TGTGCCAGCAGTGAGACAGGGGCAAATCAGCCCCAGCATTTT

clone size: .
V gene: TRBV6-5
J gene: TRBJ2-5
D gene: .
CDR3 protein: CASRGTAEETQYF
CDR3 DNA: TGTGCCAGCAGGGGGACTGCCGAAGAGACCCAGTACTTC

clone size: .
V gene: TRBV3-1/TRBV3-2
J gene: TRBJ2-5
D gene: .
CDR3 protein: CASSQGAIPQETQYF
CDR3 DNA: TGTGCCAGCAGCCAAGGGGCTATCCCCCAAGAGACCCAGTACTTC

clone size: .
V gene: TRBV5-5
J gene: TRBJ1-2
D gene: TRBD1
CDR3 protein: CASSSAGQGYGYTF
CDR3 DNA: TGTGCCAGCAGCTCGGCGGGACAGGGCTATGGCTACACCTTC

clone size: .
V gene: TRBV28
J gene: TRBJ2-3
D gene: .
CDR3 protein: CASTPSAGYTDTQYF
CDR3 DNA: TGTGCCAGCACCCCCTCGGCGGGGTACACAGATACGCAGTATTTT

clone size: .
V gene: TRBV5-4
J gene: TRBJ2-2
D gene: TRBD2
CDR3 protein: CASSFPTSGGSGELFF
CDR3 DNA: TGTGCCAGCAGCTTTCCGACTAGCGGGGGGTCCGGGGAGCTGTTTTTT

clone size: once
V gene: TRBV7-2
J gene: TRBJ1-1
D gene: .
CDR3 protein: CASSLAHQGRTEAFF
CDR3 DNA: TGTGCCAGCAGCTTAGCACACCAGGGCCGGACTGAAGCTTTCTTT

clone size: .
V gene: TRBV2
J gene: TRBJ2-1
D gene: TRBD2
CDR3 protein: CASSALAVSYNEQFF
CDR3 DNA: TGTGCCAGCAGCGCCCTAGCGGTATCCTACAATGAGCAGTTCTTC

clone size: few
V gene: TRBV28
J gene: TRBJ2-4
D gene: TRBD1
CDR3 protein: CASSILTGGAKEIQYF
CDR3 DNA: TGTGCCAGCAGTATACTAACAGGGGGCGCGAAGGAAATTCAGTACTTC

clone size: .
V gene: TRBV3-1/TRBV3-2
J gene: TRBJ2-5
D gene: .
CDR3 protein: CASSQDGTSRRETQYF
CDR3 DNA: TGTGCCAGCAGCCAAGATGGTACCTCGAGGAGGGAGACCCAGTACTTC

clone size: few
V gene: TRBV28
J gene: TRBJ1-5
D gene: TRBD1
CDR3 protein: CASSPWTGGQPQHF
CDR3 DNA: TGTGCCAGCAGTCCTTGGACAGGGGGCCAGCCCCAGCATTTT

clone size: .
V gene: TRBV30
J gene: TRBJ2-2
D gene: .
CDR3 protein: CAWEILRVTGELFF
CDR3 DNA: TGTGCCTGGGAAATACTCAGGGTAACCGGGGAGCTGTTTTTT

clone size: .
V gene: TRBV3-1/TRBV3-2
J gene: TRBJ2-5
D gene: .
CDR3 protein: CASSQRVTQYF
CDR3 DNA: TGTGCCAGCAGCCAGAGGGTGACCCAGTACTTC

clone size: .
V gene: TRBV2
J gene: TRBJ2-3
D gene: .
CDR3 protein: CASSKWGEDTDTQYF
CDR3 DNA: TGTGCCAGCAGTAAATGGGGGGAGGATACAGATACGCAGTATTTT

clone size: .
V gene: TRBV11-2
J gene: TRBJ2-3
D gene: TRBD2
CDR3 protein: CASSFVAGGITDTQYF
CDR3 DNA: TGTGCCAGCAGCTTCGTAGCGGGGGGAATCACAGATACGCAGTATTTT

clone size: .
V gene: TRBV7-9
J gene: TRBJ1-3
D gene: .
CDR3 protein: CASSLVPGGYTIYF
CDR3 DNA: TGTGCCAGCAGCTTAGTCCCCGGCGGCTACACCATATATTTT

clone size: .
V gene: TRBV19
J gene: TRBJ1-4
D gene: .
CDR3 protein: CASSIAKAAEKLFF
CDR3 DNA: TGTGCCAGTAGTATAGCCAAGGCGGCTGAAAAACTGTTTTTT

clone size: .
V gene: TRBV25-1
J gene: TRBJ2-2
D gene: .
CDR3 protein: CASSASAGRGTGELFF
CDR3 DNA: TGTGCCAGCAGTGCCTCGGCCGGTCGGGGAACCGGGGAGCTGTTTTTT

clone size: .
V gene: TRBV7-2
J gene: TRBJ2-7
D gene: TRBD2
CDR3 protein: CASSLAGGPQYEQYF
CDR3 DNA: TGTGCCAGCAGCTTGGCGGGGGGCCCCCAGTACGAGCAGTACTTC

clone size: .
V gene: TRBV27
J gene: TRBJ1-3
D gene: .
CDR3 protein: CASSPGGTRIGSTIYF
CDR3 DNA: TGTGCCAGCAGTCCGGGAGGGACGCGGATTGGGAGCACCATATATTTT

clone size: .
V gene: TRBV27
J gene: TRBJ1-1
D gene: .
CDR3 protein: CASTQEAGGTEAFF
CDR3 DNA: TGTGCCAGCACCCAAGAGGCCGGGGGGACTGAAGCTTTCTTT

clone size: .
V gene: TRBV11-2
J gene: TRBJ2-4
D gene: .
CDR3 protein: CASSLASGRIQYF
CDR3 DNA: TGTGCCAGCAGCTTAGCCTCGGGGAGGATTCAGTACTTC

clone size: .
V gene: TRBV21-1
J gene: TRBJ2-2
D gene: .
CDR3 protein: CASSKEGSGGPRTGELFF
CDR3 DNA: TGTGCCAGCAGCAAAGAAGGTAGCGGGGGCCCCCGGACCGGGGAGCTGTTTTTT

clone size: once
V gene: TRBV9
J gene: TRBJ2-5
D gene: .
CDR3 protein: CASSVFGGQETQYF
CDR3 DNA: TGTGCCAGCAGCGTATTCGGGGGTCAAGAGACCCAGTACTTC

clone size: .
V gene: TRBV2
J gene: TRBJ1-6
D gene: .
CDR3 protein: CASKTGPNSPLHF
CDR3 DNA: TGTGCCAGCAAGACAGGACCCAATTCACCCCTCCACTTT

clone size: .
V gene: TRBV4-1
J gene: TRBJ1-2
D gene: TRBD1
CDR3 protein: CASSRGQGGVYGYTF
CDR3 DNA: TGCGCCAGCAGCCGCGGACAGGGTGGAGTTTATGGCTACACCTTC

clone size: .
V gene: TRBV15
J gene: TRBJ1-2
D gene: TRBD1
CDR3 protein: CATSVRQGTNYGYTF
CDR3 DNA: TGTGCCACCAGCGTACGACAGGGAACTAACTATGGCTACACCTTC

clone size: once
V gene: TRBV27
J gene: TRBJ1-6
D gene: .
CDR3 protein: CASRIETVSYNSPLHF
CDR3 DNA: TGTGCCAGCAGAATCGAGACAGTTTCCTATAATTCACCCCTCCACTTT

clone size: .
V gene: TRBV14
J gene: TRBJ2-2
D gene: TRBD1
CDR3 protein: CASSLGQGATGELFF
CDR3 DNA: TGTGCCAGCAGCCTAGGACAGGGGGCTACCGGGGAGCTGTTTTTT

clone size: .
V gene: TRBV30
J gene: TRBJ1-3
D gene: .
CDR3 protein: CAWGSETGNTIYF
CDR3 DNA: TGTGCCTGGGGTAGCGAGACTGGAAACACCATATATTTT

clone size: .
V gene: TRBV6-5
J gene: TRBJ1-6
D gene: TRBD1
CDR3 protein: CASQTGRAYNSPLHF
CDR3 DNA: TGTGCCAGCCAGACAGGGCGGGCCTATAATTCACCCCTCCACTTT

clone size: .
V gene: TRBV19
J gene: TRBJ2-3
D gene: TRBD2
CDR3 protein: CASSIVGTSGNTQYF
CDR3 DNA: TGTGCCAGTAGTATAGTGGGGACTAGCGGGAACACGCAGTATTTT

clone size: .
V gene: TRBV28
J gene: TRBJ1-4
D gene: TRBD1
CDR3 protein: CASSPGGQANEKLFF
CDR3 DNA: TGTGCCAGCTCACCCGGGGGACAGGCTAATGAAAAACTGTTTTTT

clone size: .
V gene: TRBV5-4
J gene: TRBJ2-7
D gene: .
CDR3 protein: CASSFAREINEQYF
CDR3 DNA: TGTGCCAGCAGCTTTGCCAGGGAAATCAACGAGCAGTACTTC

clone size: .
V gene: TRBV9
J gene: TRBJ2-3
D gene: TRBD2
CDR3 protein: CASSQTGLAVTDTQYF
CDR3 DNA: TGTGCCAGCAGCCAAACGGGACTAGCGGTCACAGATACGCAGTATTTT

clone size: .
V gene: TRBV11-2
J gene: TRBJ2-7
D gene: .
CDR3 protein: CASSFATDHYEQYF
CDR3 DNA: TGTGCCAGCAGCTTCGCAACAGACCACTACGAGCAGTACTTC

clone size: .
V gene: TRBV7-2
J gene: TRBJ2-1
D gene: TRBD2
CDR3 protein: CASSSGTSSPNEQFF
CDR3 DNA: TGTGCCAGCAGCTCCGGGACTAGTTCTCCCAATGAGCAGTTCTTC

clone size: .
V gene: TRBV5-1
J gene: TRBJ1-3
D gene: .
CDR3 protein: CASSLTAFSGNTIYF
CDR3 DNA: TGCGCCAGCAGCTTGACAGCCTTCTCTGGAAACACCATATATTTT

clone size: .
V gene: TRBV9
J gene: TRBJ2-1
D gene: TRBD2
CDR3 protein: CASSLASGGASEQFF
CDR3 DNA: TGTGCCAGCAGCTTGGCTAGCGGGGGGGCAAGTGAGCAGTTCTTC

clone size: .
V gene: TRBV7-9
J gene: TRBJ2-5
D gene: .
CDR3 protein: CAGEQGSGETQYF
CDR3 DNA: TGTGCCGGAGAACAGGGTTCCGGGGAGACCCAGTACTTC

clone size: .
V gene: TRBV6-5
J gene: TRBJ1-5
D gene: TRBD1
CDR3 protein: CASRQGTGNQPQHF
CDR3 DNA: TGTGCCAGCAGACAGGGGACCGGCAATCAGCCCCAGCATTTT

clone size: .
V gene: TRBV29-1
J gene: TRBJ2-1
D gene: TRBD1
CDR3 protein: CTLRSDRGSNEQFF
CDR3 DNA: TGCACTTTACGGTCGGACAGGGGCTCCAATGAGCAGTTCTTC